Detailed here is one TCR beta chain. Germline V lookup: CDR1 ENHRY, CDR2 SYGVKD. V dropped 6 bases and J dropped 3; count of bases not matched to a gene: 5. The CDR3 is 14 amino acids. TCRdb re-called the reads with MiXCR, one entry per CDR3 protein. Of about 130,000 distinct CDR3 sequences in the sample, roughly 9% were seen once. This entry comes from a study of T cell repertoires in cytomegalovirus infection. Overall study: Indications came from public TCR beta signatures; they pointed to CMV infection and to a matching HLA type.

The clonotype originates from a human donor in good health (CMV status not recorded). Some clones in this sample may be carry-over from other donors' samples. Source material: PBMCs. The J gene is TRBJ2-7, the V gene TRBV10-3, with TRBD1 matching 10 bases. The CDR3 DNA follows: TGTGCCATCAGCCTCGGGACAGGGGACTACGAGCAGTACTTC. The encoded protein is CAISLGTGDYEQYF.